These 32 T cell receptor beta chains share one sample of origin, sequenced in a study of identifying expanded T cells in peripheral blood. TCRdb keeps only in-frame clones here, not all; method: immunoSEQ multiplex PCR. The top ten clones hold around 20% of a sample with about 80,000 clones, 65% to 85% of them seen once. The specimen sequenced was blood. Every receptor here comes from a person between 18 and 75 years old in good health.

The V gene is TRBV6-6, the J gene TRBJ2-1; TRBD2 agrees at 14 bases. With 4 bases clipped from V and 6 bases from J, the junction kept 2 bases outside the gene matches. The CDR3 length is 15 residues. Germline V gene sequence: CDR1 MNHNY, CDR2 SVGAGI (reference sequence). CDR3 region: CASSSGTSGGNEQFF. The CDR3, as DNA: TGTGCCAGCAGTTCTGGGACTAGCGGGGGCAATGAGCAGTTCTTC.

The CDR3 loop reads CASSLPLAGSYEQYF. The CDR3 DNA reads as TGTGCCAGCAGCCTGCCACTAGCGGGGTCCTACGAGCAGTACTTC. The V gene is TRBV5-4, the J gene TRBJ2-7; 10 nucleotides align to TRBD2. The germline V gene has CDR1 SGHNT and CDR2 YYREEE (reference sequence). After removal of 4 bases from V and 1 base from J, the junction contained 5 bases not matched to a gene. CDR3 length: 15 residues.

The J gene is TRBJ1-3, the V gene TRBV30, with D possibly matching TRBD1 (5 bases). Germline V gene sequence: CDR1 GTSNPN, CDR2 SVGIG (reference sequence). Trimming stripped 7 bases from V and 4 bases from J, with 11 bases between. This CDR3 is 12 amino acids long. CDR3 DNA sequence: TGTGCCTTCCAGGGTCTCGGAAACACCATATATTTT. The encoded protein is CAFQGLGNTIYF.

This clone occurred a few times. The same CDR3 can be traced to other DNA sequences in this sample. The chain has TRBV4-3 and TRBJ1-5, with D possibly TRBD1 on 5 matching bases. Germline lookup yields CDR1 LGHNA and CDR2 YSLEER. The CDR3 loop spans 14 amino acids. Trimming cost V 0 bases and J 4 bases, with 7 bases left between them. CDR3 in DNA: TGCGCCAGCAGCCAAGATCGGGGGAATCAGCCCCAGCATTTT. Protein sequence: CASSQDRGNQPQHF.

The genes are TRBV6-5 and TRBJ2-7; D gene ambiguous. The CDR3 length is 14 residues. The V end was cut by 0 bases, the J end by 1 base, with 7 bases between. Germline CDR1 is MNHEY and CDR2 is SVGAGI. CDR3 region: CASSYSTESYEQYF. The CDR3 DNA reads as TGTGCCAGCAGTTACTCAACGGAGTCCTACGAGCAGTACTTC.

This chain joins TRBV19 and TRBJ2-1; 12 positions match TRBD2. V trimming: 3 bases; J trimming: 8 bases; junction bases outside the gene matches: 5. CDR1 and CDR2 (germline): LNHDA, SQIVND (reference sequence). The CDR3 covers 15 residues. In nucleotides, the CDR3 is TGTGCCAGTAGTATGACTAGCGGGAGAGTATATGAGCAGTTCTTC. Translating gives CASSMTSGRVYEQFF.

This sequence joins TRBV19 and TRBJ2-3; D remains ambiguous. The germline V and J ends were trimmed by 3 bases and 2 bases, with 12 bases remaining between them. Germline assignment: CDR1 LNHDA and CDR2 SQIVND (reference sequence). The CDR3 covers 15 residues. CDR3 coding DNA: TGTGCCAGTAGTATCGTCACCGGAACCACAGATACGCAGTATTTT. It is translated as CASSIVTGTTDTQYF. Complete variable domain (other parts from reference TRBV19 and TRBJ2-3): DGGITQSPKYLFRKEGQNVTLSCEQNLNHDAMYWYRQDPGQGLRLIYYSQIVNDFQKGDIAEGYSVSREKKESFPLTVTSAQKNPTAFYLCASSIVTGTTDTQYFGPGTRLTVL.

A few counts support this clone. V is TRBV11-2 and J is TRBJ1-3; no clear D. V gave up 7 bases and J gave up 6 bases, with 19 bases separating them. The CDR3 has 15 amino acids. Germline V lookup: CDR1 SGHAT, CDR2 FQNNGV. The CDR3 protein is CASTTLTGKENTIYF. In DNA, the CDR3 is TGTGCCAGCACTACCTTGACGGGAAAGGAAAACACCATATATTTT.

The chain employs TRBV23-1 and TRBJ2-7; 12 nucleotides line up with TRBD2. TRBV23-1 is identified as an open reading frame with a role that is uncertain. The trim removed 0 bases at V and 6 bases at J, leaving 6 bases unmatched. The CDR3 is made up of 16 amino acids. CDR3 in amino acids: CASSQSVTSGRFEQYF. As DNA, the CDR3 is TGCGCCAGCAGTCAATCTGTCACTAGCGGGAGGTTCGAGCAGTACTTC.

The chain couples TRBV6-6 to TRBJ1-1; 9 bases line up with TRBD1. V was clipped by 2 bases and J by 4 bases; unmatched bases: 5. CDR1 and CDR2 (germline): MNHNY, SVGAGI (reference sequence). The CDR3 has 15 amino acids. Here the CDR3 reads CASSYGGQGTTEAFF. The DNA for the CDR3 is TGTGCCAGCAGTTACGGGGGACAGGGAACCACTGAAGCTTTCTTT.

The chain uses TRBV28 and TRBJ1-5; 7 bases match TRBD1. Germline V gene lookup returns CDR1 MDHEN and CDR2 SYDVKM. Trimming took 11 bases from V and 0 from J; bases not matched to a gene: 7. The CDR3 has 14 amino acids. This CDR3 reads CAANRGYSNQPQHF. The CDR3, as DNA: TGTGCCGCCAACAGGGGTTATAGCAATCAGCCCCAGCATTTT. The whole variable domain, remainder taken from reference TRBV28 and TRBJ1-5, is DVKVTQSSRYLVKRTGEKVFLECVQDMDHENMFWYRQDPGLGLRLIYFSYDVKMKEKGDIPEGYSVSREKKERFSLILESASTNQTSMYLCAANRGYSNQPQHFGDGTRLSIL.

This rearrangement joins TRBV28 to TRBJ1-2; 8 nucleotides agree with TRBD1. The CDR3 is made up of 14 amino acids. Germline V gene data show CDR1 as MDHEN and CDR2 as SYDVKM. The J segment lost 4 bases and the V segment lost 2 bases, leaving 3 bases of the junction unmatched. The CDR3 spells CASSLTGGTYGYTF. The CDR3 nucleotides read TGTGCCAGCAGTTTAACAGGGGGGACCTATGGCTACACCTTC.

This sequence joins TRBV27 and TRBJ2-7; 11 bases fit TRBD1. This CDR3 spans 15 amino acids. V shed 4 bases and J 4 bases; nucleotides not matched to a gene: 6. Germline V gives CDR1 MNHEY, CDR2 SMNVEV (reference sequence). The DNA of the CDR3 is TGTGCCAGCAGTTCGGGACAGGGGGAGAGGTACGAGCAGTACTTC. Its protein is CASSSGQGERYEQYF.

The chain links TRBV4-3 to TRBJ2-3, with TRBD2 identical over 16 bases. V lost 4 bases to trimming and J lost 1 base; unmatched junction nucleotides: 2. The CDR3 is 17 residues long. Germline V gene sequence: CDR1 LGHNA, CDR2 YSLEER. The CDR3 reads CASSRGTSGRGTDTQYF. DNA for the CDR3: TGCGCCAGCAGCCGGGGGACTAGCGGGAGGGGCACAGATACGCAGTATTTT.

A single count supports this clone. The V and J genes are TRBV5-4 and TRBJ2-5, with 7 positions matching TRBD1. This CDR3 region has 14 residues. With 3 bases clipped from V and 3 bases from J, the junction kept 5 bases outside the gene matches. CDR1 and CDR2 (germline): SGHNT, YYREEE (reference sequence). The CDR3 sequence: CASSSGTAEETQYF. The CDR3 nucleotides are TGTGCCAGCAGCTCCGGGACAGCAGAAGAGACCCAGTACTTC.

V and J are TRBV7-2 and TRBJ2-2, with 10 bases matching TRBD2. The germline V gene encodes CDR1 SGHTA and CDR2 FQGNSA. V gave up 2 bases and J gave up 1 base; unmatched junction bases: 4. The CDR3 has 17 amino acids. DNA of the CDR3: TGTGCCAGCAGCTTACGGACTAGCGGACAGAACACCGGGGAGCTGTTTTTT. It specifies CASSLRTSGQNTGELFF.

V usage is TRBV29-1 and J usage is TRBJ2-7; D is unclear. CDR3 length: 14 residues. Trimming removed 5 bases at V and 0 bases at J, with 14 bases between. Germline V gene lookup returns CDR1 SQVTM and CDR2 ANQGSEA. The CDR3 bases are TGCAGCGTTACTGTAGGGCCAGGCTCCTACGAGCAGTACTTC. Translating it yields CSVTVGPGSYEQYF.

The J gene is TRBJ2-7, the V gene TRBV5-4; 8 bases align to TRBD2. J lost 3 bases, V lost 0 bases, and 5 bases had no gene match. Germline V gene data show CDR1 as SGHNT and CDR2 as YYREEE (reference sequence). This CDR3 contains 15 residues. The CDR3 region is CASSLAAGARYEQYF. In DNA, the CDR3 is TGTGCCAGCAGCTTGGCAGCGGGAGCCCGCTACGAGCAGTACTTC.

There are many counts of this clone. A read error may produce the germline difference seen at one junction end. The chain links TRBV29-1 to TRBJ1-5, with D hard to call. Germline V gives CDR1 SQVTM, CDR2 ANQGSEA. There are 11 residues in the CDR3. CDR3 sequence: CSVQDTDGSHF. DNA of the CDR3: TGCAGCGTTCAAGACACCGACGGGTCGCATTTT.

This chain links TRBV4-3 with TRBJ1-3, with D tentatively TRBD1 (6 bases). Germline lookup yields CDR1 LGHNA and CDR2 YSLEER. The CDR3 spans 15 residues. V lost 4 bases and J lost 0, with 10 bases in between. The CDR3 nucleotides read TGCGCCAGCAGCCCAGGGGCCCTCTCTGGAAACACCATATATTTT. Its protein is CASSPGALSGNTIYF.

The rearrangement joins TRBV7-2 to TRBJ2-1; TRBD2 aligns across 10 bases. J gave up 4 bases and V 5 bases, and 8 bases lay outside the gene matches. In germline, CDR1 is SGHTA, CDR2 FQGNSA. The CDR3 covers 16 residues. CDR3 sequence reads: CASSRSSGSTYNEQFF. The CDR3 bases are TGTGCCAGCAGCCGATCTAGCGGGAGTACGTACAATGAGCAGTTCTTC.

V is TRBV28 and J is TRBJ2-2, with unresolved D. The CDR3 is 14 amino acids. CDR1 is MDHEN and CDR2 is SYDVKM in the germline V gene. The V gene lost 6 bases and the J gene lost 0 bases, with 8 bases spanning the gap. CDR3 loop: CASSQISNTGELFF. CDR3 coding DNA: TGTGCCAGCAGCCAGATATCGAACACCGGGGAGCTGTTTTTT.

A remark on this clone: Different DNA sequences within this sample yield the same CDR3. The rearrangement uses TRBV7-2 and TRBJ1-3; TRBD1 matches 7 bases. The germline V gene has CDR1 SGHTA and CDR2 FQGNSA. Losses at the gene ends were 1 base for V and 4 bases for J; bases not matched to a gene: 4. The CDR3 length is 15 residues. The CDR3 loop is CASSLDLGGGNTIYF. The CDR3 coding sequence is TGTGCCAGCAGCTTAGATCTAGGGGGCGGAAACACCATATATTTT.

The V gene is TRBV7-8, the J gene TRBJ2-1; the D gene is possibly TRBD2 (5 bases). Germline loops: CDR1 SGHVS, CDR2 FQNEAQ. Between the trimmed V and J ends, which lost 5 bases and 4 bases, there was a span of 12 bases. The CDR3 spans 14 residues. The CDR3 protein is CASSQRRTYNEQFF. The CDR3 region has the DNA TGTGCCAGCAGCCAGAGACGGACTTACAATGAGCAGTTCTTC.

The chain carries TRBV10-2 and TRBJ2-7; D remains unclear. The CDR3 covers 13 residues. The germline CDR1 and CDR2 sequences are WSHSY and SAAADI. Trimming removed 9 bases at V and 4 bases at J, with 16 bases between. The CDR3 is CASADVGRYEQYF. The CDR3 nucleotides read TGCGCCAGTGCGGACGTAGGACGATACGAGCAGTACTTC.

The chain uses TRBV27 and TRBJ2-3; D may match TRBD1 or TRBD2 (5 bases each). The CDR3 extends over 15 amino acids. The V gene lost 0 bases and the J gene lost 7 bases, with 14 bases spanning the gap. Germline CDR1 reads MNHEY; CDR2 reads SMNVEV (reference sequence). The CDR3 nucleotides are TGTGCCAGCAGTTTATCTTCCGGGACCGGACATACGCAGTATTTT. Amino acid sequence: CASSLSSGTGHTQYF.

The gene calls are TRBV2 and TRBJ2-3; D remains ambiguous. CDR3 length equals 12 residues. Germline assignment: CDR1 SNHLY and CDR2 FYNNEI. Trimming pared 7 bases from V and 3 bases from J, leaving 8 bases between. The CDR3 bases are TGTGCCAGCAAGGGTGGAACAGATACGCAGTATTTT. It specifies CASKGGTDTQYF. The full variable domain, with the rest looked up from reference TRBV2 and TRBJ2-3, is EPEVTQTPSHQVTQMGQEVILRCVPISNHLYFYWYRQILGQKVEFLVSFYNNEISEKSEIFDDQFSVERPDGSNFTLKIRSTKLEDSAMYFCASKGGTDTQYFGPGTRLTVL.

This clone was seen only a few times. This sequence joins TRBV7-2 and TRBJ2-7, with a weak D call TRBD2 (5 bases). V was cut by 1 base and J by 2 bases, with 15 bases left in between. The CDR3 consists of 16 residues. Per germline, CDR1 SGHTA and CDR2 FQGNSA. DNA for the CDR3: TGTGCCAGCAGCTTAGAAGGAGCTAGCAGCGCCTACGAGCAGTACTTC. Its translation is CASSLEGASSAYEQYF.

This clone was picked up a small number of times. The J gene is TRBJ1-3, the V gene TRBV9; 7 bases align to TRBD1. The V gene end was trimmed by 0 bases and the J gene end by 4 bases; junction bases not matched to a gene: 13. The CDR3 covers 18 residues. Per germline, CDR1 SGDLS and CDR2 YYNGEE. The CDR3 DNA sequence: TGTGCCAGCAGCGTAGAAGGAGAGTACAGGGGAGTAGGAAACACCATATATTTT. It translates to CASSVEGEYRGVGNTIYF.

The chain couples TRBV11-2 to TRBJ2-1, with 8 nucleotides matching TRBD2. The length of the CDR3 is 15 residues. Per the germline V gene, CDR1 is SGHAT and CDR2 is FQNNGV. V dropped 1 base and J dropped 3; count of bases not matched to a gene: 2. For the CDR3, the DNA is TGTGCCAGCAGCTTAGCAGCGGGAGACTACAATGAGCAGTTCTTC. This sequence encodes CASSLAAGDYNEQFF.

The chain couples TRBV10-3 to TRBJ2-1; D may be TRBD1 (5 bases). Germline CDR1 is ENHRY and CDR2 is SYGVKD. V lost 5 bases and J lost 0, with 11 bases in between. The CDR3 sequence is 15 residues long. This CDR3 is CAISIDRASYNEQFF. In DNA form, the CDR3 reads TGTGCCATCAGTATCGACAGAGCCTCCTACAATGAGCAGTTCTTC.

The J gene is TRBJ2-1, the V gene TRBV7-3; D is possibly TRBD2 (5 bases). V was pared by 4 bases and J by 12 bases, with 16 bases between. Germline loops: CDR1 SGHTA, CDR2 FQGTGA. The CDR3 totals 13 residues. The CDR3 region is CASSSFEYGLQFF. Written as DNA, the CDR3 is TGTGCCAGCAGCTCATTCGAATACGGACTGCAGTTCTTC.